This passage covers 8 T cell receptor beta chains from one sample sequenced in a study of tumor-infiltrating lymphocytes in primary liver carcinoma listed by TCRdb under 2017. Total RNA and DNA were co-extracted without cell sorting from around 20-30 mg of bulk tissue using the AllPrep DNA/RNA mini kit. Sequencing relied on an Illumina HiSeq 2500. TCRbeta-specific cDNA was reverse-transcribed from around 500 ng total RNA using a constant-region primer and ProtoScript II reverse transcriptase. Three nested multiplex PCR rounds, following a slightly modified ARM-PCR procedure, were used to build the TCRbeta libraries. The first two PCR rounds used multiplex TRBV1-TRBV30 forward primers with a Cbeta reverse primer, each for about 10 cycles. TCRdb redid the processing of the public reads, applying fastp at Q25 and MiXCR, and retained in-frame beta chains. Rows with one shared CDR3 protein collapse into an entry with the most common genes and DNA. Present in this sample are around 29,000 distinct CDR3 sequences, 70% to 80% of which were seen just once. Of the sample, roughly a third is held by the ten largest clones.

Sequencing used liver tumor tissue from sampling region 5. This specimen's cell subset or site label, interpreted: tumor region T5, tumor centre. Source of these receptors: a man aged 40-50 years with primary liver carcinoma and hepatitis B virus infection.

For this clonotype: A read error may produce the germline difference seen at one junction end. The chain carries TRBV11-3 and TRBJ2-3; D gene unclear. The CDR3 runs 15 residues. Germline CDR1 is SGHNT and CDR2 is YENEEA. In DNA, the CDR3 is TGTACCAGCAGCTTAGAGTCCGGGCGCACGAATACGCAGTATTTT. Protein: CTSSLESGRTNTQYF. The full variable domain, its missing parts supplied by reference TRBV11-3 and TRBJ2-3, is EAGVVQSPRYKIIEKKQPVAFWCNPISGHNTLYWYLQNLGQGPELLIRYENEEAVDDSQLPKDRFSAERLKGVDSTLKIQPAELGDSAVYLCTSSLESGRTNTQYFGPGTRLTVL.

A single count supports this clonotype. One end of the junction is discordant with germline, which a read error may explain. J is TRBJ2-7 and V is TRBV6-6; no clear D gene. Germline CDR1 reads MNHNY; CDR2 reads SVGAGI (reference sequence). The CDR3 consists of 12 residues. The CDR3 protein is CAISRRVGEQYF. In DNA form, the CDR3 reads TGTGCCATCAGTCGTAGGGTCGGCGAGCAGTACTTC.

For this clonotype: One end of the junction fails to match germline, which may point to a read error. V is TRBV4-2 and J is TRBJ2-3; D is perhaps TRBD2 (6 bases). The CDR3 contains 18 residues. The germline V gene has CDR1 LGHNA and CDR2 YNFKEQ. The CDR3 DNA reads as TGTGCCAGCAGCCAAGTGGCGCCTCTACCGGGAGCGACAGCTACGCAGTATTTT. Translating it yields CASSQVAPLPGATATQYF.

About this clonotype itself: At one end, the junction sequence differs from germline, possibly due to a read error. The J gene is TRBJ2-1, the V gene TRBV7-9; D gene ambiguous. Germline V gene lookup returns CDR1 SEHNR and CDR2 FQNEAQ (reference sequence). This CDR3 has 17 residues. CDR3 residues: CASSLPYHGPKTDEQFF. Written as DNA, the CDR3 is TGTGCCAGTAGCTTACCATATCACGGGCCTAAAACAGATGAGCAGTTCTTC.

This clonotype was seen a single time. This sequence joins TRBV4-1 and TRBJ2-3, with D perhaps TRBD2 (5 bases). Germline V gene sequence: CDR1 MGHRA, CDR2 YSYEKL. Trimming removed 3 bases at V and 12 bases at J, with 19 bases between. The CDR3 has 14 residues. The CDR3 sequence is CASSQAGNVDIQYF. As DNA, the CDR3 is TGCGCCAGCAGCCAGGCCGGGAATGTAGATATTCAGTATTTT.

To note about this clonotype: A much larger clone sits a single nucleotide away, making a read error possible. V usage is TRBV7-3 and J usage is TRBJ2-5; D is unclear. The CDR3 is 13 amino acids. Germline V gives CDR1 SGHTA, CDR2 FQGTGA. CDR3 in amino acids: CASGLGQQETQYF. CDR3 nucleotides: TGTGCCAGCGGCTTAGGCCAGCAAGAGACCCAGTACTTC.

With respect to this clonotype: Because it lacks the conserved phenylalanine or tryptophan at the end, this CDR3 is likely a read error. The V and J genes are TRBV4-1 and TRBJ1-2; tentatively, D is TRBD1 (5 bases). Germline CDR1 and CDR2: MGHRA and YSYEKL. The CDR3 covers 14 residues. CDR3 sequence (DNA): TGCGTCAGCAGCCAAGGGGACGGGAACTATGGCTACACCTCC. Protein sequence: CVSSQGDGNYGYTS.

Turning to this clonotype: An end of the junction differs from the germline gene, which may be a read error. The CDR3 DNA sequence: TGTGCCACCGAACAGGGAGGAAACACCAGGGAGCTGTTTTTT. The encoded protein is CATEQGGNTRELFF. This rearrangement joins TRBV6-2 or TRBV6-3 to TRBJ2-2; D possibly uses TRBD1 or TRBD2 (6 bases each). The CDR3 length is 14 residues. Germline values: CDR1 MNHEY, CDR2 SVGEGT.